This TCR beta chain was captured by sequencing in a study of blood T cell repertoires in COVID-19. Study context: Specimens from acute and convalescent COVID-19 originated in the United States, Italy and Spain. From T cells, B-cell-depleted T cells, or PBMCs came the material, which was cDNA or gDNA.

How the authors handled the data: For nucleated cells, counts were estimated from reference gene primer amplification. Clones were sequenced by immunoSEQ multiplex PCR, and TCRdb holds only the in-frame ones, with some missing. That table supplies the V and J calls and clone size; D and trimming were determined from the DNA. The table has some 150,000 clones, around 84% seen once. This clone appeared a few times. In germline, CDR1 is MDHEN, CDR2 SYDVKM. The CDR3 spans 18 residues. Trimming left V 2 bases short and J 0 bases short, with 19 bases between. The TCR sequence derives from a man aged 65-85 years with acute or convalescent COVID-19. Sequenced: peripheral blood. The chain couples TRBV28 to TRBJ1-2, with D maybe TRBD1 (5 bases). The CDR3 spells CASSLASTSAGPNYGYTF. DNA of the CDR3: TGTGCCAGCAGTTTAGCTTCAACATCCGCGGGACCTAACTATGGCTACACCTTC.